Sequencing of this T cell receptor beta chain was carried out in a study (TCRdb year 2016). Receptors were amplified or captured by RT-PCR. This sample was sequenced with an Illumina MiSeq. In TCRdb, the public reads were trimmed at Q25 with fastp and aligned with MiXCR, with productive beta chains retained. Every CDR3 protein is listed once, alongside the most common genes and DNA of its rows. The sample contains about 680,000 distinct CDR3 sequences, approximately 15% of them found a single time. The leading ten clones occupy 3% to 4.5% of the sample. This clonotype showed up just a few times. Its antigen is not yet known. There are no base qualities to consult, and no much larger clone falls within one base. From the cysteine through the phenylalanine, the CDR3 covers 14 amino acids. Only the CDR3 portion is preserved as DNA: 42 bases, with reading frame beginning at the first base. Sequences LGHDT (CDR1) and YNNKEL (CDR2) are obtained from the germline V gene (reference sequence). Between the V and J ends, shortened by 0 bases and 3 bases respectively, the junction contains 6 bases.

In this chain, TRBV3-1 is recombined with TRBJ2-1; a confident D gene designation cannot be given. The specimen sequenced was memory CD4+ T cells from blood. This TCR derives from a female donor in good health, serving as a healthy control. The CDR3 region has the sequence CASSQDLRYNEQFF. Here is the DNA: TGTGCCAGCAGCCAAGATTTGCGCTACAATGAGCAGTTCTTC.